A selection of T cell receptor beta chains follows, all from one sample in a study of blood T cell repertoires in COVID-19. Sequencing used immunoSEQ multiplex PCR; TCRdb keeps in-frame clones, though not all of them. Found here are about 380,000 clones, 88% of them singletons; the top ten hold less than 1.5%. Sequencing was performed on PBMCs or T cells enriched from blood (not recorded which). These receptors were obtained from a woman aged 18 to 35 who had recovered from COVID-19. CDR3s include the opening cysteine and the closing phenylalanine or tryptophan. Fields, in order: clone size, D gene, J gene, V gene, CDR3 length, CDR3 protein, CDR3 DNA. D genes are given only for firm matches. Clone size is shown for a subset of rows, as once, few, many or a class of expanded clone.

>.|TRBD1|TRBJ1-4|TRBV19|13
CASSTTGNEKLFF
TGTGCCAGTAGTACGACAGGGAATGAAAAACTGTTTTTT
>.|TRBD2|TRBJ2-1|TRBV7-2|16
CASSLAGRGVSNEQFF
TGTGCCAGCAGCTTAGCCGGGCGGGGGGTTTCCAATGAGCAGTTCTTC
>.|TRBD1|TRBJ2-7|TRBV7-9|15
CASSLAQGARNEQYF
TGTGCCAGCAGCTTAGCACAGGGGGCGCGAAACGAGCAGTACTTC
>.|TRBD2|TRBJ2-5|TRBV5-1|13
CASRLAGEETQYF
TGCGCCAGCAGGTTAGCGGGGGAAGAGACCCAGTACTTC
>.|.|TRBJ2-7|TRBV18|14
CASSRAAPKEEQYF
TGTGCCAGCTCACGCGCGGCCCCTAAGGAAGAGCAGTACTTC
>.|.|TRBJ2-7|TRBV11-2|15
CASKGLRAGGNEQYF
TGTGCCAGCAAGGGACTCAGGGCAGGGGGGAACGAGCAGTACTTC
>.|.|TRBJ2-1|TRBV6-2/TRBV6-3|15
CASSPDRSRSNEQFF
TGTGCCAGCAGTCCCGACAGAAGTCGGTCGAATGAGCAGTTCTTC
>.|.|TRBJ1-2|TRBV7-8|14
CASSLEMGSYGYTF
TGTGCCAGCAGCTTAGAAATGGGGAGCTATGGCTACACCTTC
>.|.|TRBJ1-1|TRBV19|12
CASSEGWTEAFF
TGTGCCAGTAGTGAGGGTTGGACTGAAGCTTTCTTT
>once|.|TRBJ1-3|TRBV6-5|15
CASSSYRAYGNTIYF
TGTGCCAGCAGTTCTTACAGGGCATACGGAAACACCATATATTTT
>.|.|TRBJ1-6|TRBV29-1|13
CSGRDSRDSPLHF
TGCAGCGGCCGGGACTCTCGGGATTCACCCCTCCACTTT
>.|.|TRBJ1-2|TRBV29-1|12
CSVAGSNYGYTF
TGCAGCGTTGCAGGCAGTAACTATGGCTACACCTTC
>.|.|TRBJ1-5|TRBV19|15
CASSIGATGNQPQHF
TGTGCCAGTAGTATTGGGGCGACGGGCAATCAGCCCCAGCATTTT
>few|.|TRBJ1-2|TRBV12-3/TRBV12-4|13
CASSFEGKNGYTF
TGTGCCAGCAGTTTTGAGGGTAAAAATGGCTACACCTTC
>few|.|TRBJ1-5|TRBV7-2|14
CASSRKQGSQPQHF
TGTGCCAGCAGTCGGAAACAGGGAAGTCAGCCCCAGCATTTT
>.|.|TRBJ1-3|TRBV19|14
CASSPQARVNTIYF
TGTGCCAGTAGTCCCCAGGCGCGGGTAAACACCATATATTTT
>once|.|TRBJ1-6|TRBV10-3|15
CAIRLGRRADSPLHF
TGTGCCATCCGACTGGGCCGGCGGGCAGATTCACCCCTCCACTTT
>many|.|TRBJ1-6|TRBV27|19
CASSFGTGTLSSYNSPLHF
TGTGCCAGCAGTTTTGGCACAGGAACCCTCAGCTCCTATAATTCACCCCTCCACTTT
>.|.|TRBJ2-2|TRBV9|16
CASSEQLAVNTGELFF
TGTGCCAGCAGCGAGCAGCTAGCAGTGAACACCGGGGAGCTGTTTTTT
>.|.|TRBJ1-4|TRBV11-2|14
CASTLVRAGEKLFF
TGTGCCAGCACCCTCGTCCGGGCGGGTGAAAAACTGTTTTTT
>few|TRBD2|TRBJ2-1|TRBV19|18
CASSRGDLGLAGGREQFF
TGTGCCAGTAGTAGGGGCGACCTGGGACTAGCGGGGGGGCGTGAGCAGTTCTTC
>.|.|TRBJ2-1|TRBV5-4|15
CASSLERGGYNEQFF
TGTGCCAGCAGCTTAGAGAGAGGGGGCTACAATGAGCAGTTCTTC
>.|TRBD1|TRBJ2-1|TRBV20-1|11
CSAKDRNEQFF
TGCAGTGCCAAGGACAGGAATGAGCAGTTCTTC
>.|TRBD1|TRBJ1-3|TRBV5-1|17
CASSSAGRQGAGNTIYF
TGCGCCAGCAGCTCCGCCGGTCGACAGGGGGCTGGAAACACCATATATTTT
>.|TRBD2|TRBJ2-7|TRBV4-1|16
CASNQNAGGPTYEQYF
TGCGCCAGCAACCAAAATGCGGGGGGCCCGACCTACGAGCAGTACTTC
>.|TRBD1|TRBJ2-1|TRBV9|16
CASSVWDRGDYNEQFF
TGTGCCAGCAGCGTATGGGACAGGGGGGATTACAATGAGCAGTTCTTC
>.|TRBD1|TRBJ1-6|TRBV6-2/TRBV6-3|16
CASSATGGRYNSPLHF
TGTGCCAGCAGTGCAACAGGGGGCAGGTATAATTCACCCCTCCACTTT
>many|TRBD2|TRBJ2-1|TRBV6-2/TRBV6-3|15
CASSFDTGGAREQFF
TGTGCCAGCAGCTTCGACACCGGGGGGGCCCGTGAGCAGTTCTTC
>once|TRBD2|TRBJ2-4|TRBV4-1|15
CASSLGLAGGHIQYF
TGCGCCAGCAGCCTAGGACTAGCGGGGGGGCACATTCAGTACTTC
>.|.|TRBJ2-2|TRBV11-2|14
CASSFRAGTGELFF
TGTGCCAGCAGCTTCCGTGCGGGCACCGGGGAGCTGTTTTTT
>few|.|TRBJ2-3|TRBV10-3|15
CAISESRAVADTQYF
TGTGCCATCAGTGAGTCCCGAGCGGTAGCAGATACGCAGTATTTT
>.|.|TRBJ2-2|TRBV5-1|14
CASSIRQNTGELFF
TGCGCCAGCAGCATCCGACAGAACACCGGGGAGCTGTTTTTT
>.|.|TRBJ1-3|TRBV7-9|13
CASSPGTGNTIYF
TGTGCCAGCAGCCCGGGGACTGGAAACACCATATATTTT
>.|.|TRBJ1-6|TRBV2|13
CASRPRSGTPLHF
TGTGCCAGCAGGCCGCGCTCGGGGACACCCCTCCACTTT
>once|.|TRBJ1-1|TRBV4-3|14
CASSQDRGVPEAFF
TGCGCCAGCAGCCAAGATCGCGGGGTGCCTGAAGCTTTCTTT
>.|TRBD1|TRBJ1-1|TRBV13|15
CASSDRVDMNTEAFF
TGTGCCAGCAGCGACAGGGTCGACATGAACACTGAAGCTTTCTTT
>.|.|TRBJ2-4|TRBV3-1/TRBV3-2|15
CASSPLGQKKNIQYF
TGTGCCAGCAGCCCCCTGGGGCAGAAGAAAAACATTCAGTACTTC
>.|.|TRBJ2-1|TRBV24-1|18
CATSDLWGEGVSYNEQFF
TGTGCCACCAGTGATCTGTGGGGGGAAGGGGTGTCCTACAATGAGCAGTTCTTC
>few|TRBD1|TRBJ1-1|TRBV7-9|17
CASSLNGRGLLNTEAFF
TGTGCCAGCAGCTTAAACGGCAGGGGGCTGTTGAACACTGAAGCTTTCTTT
>.|TRBD1|TRBJ1-6|TRBV19|17
CASIDGTGGIHNSPLHF
TGTGCCTCTATCGACGGGACAGGGGGCATCCATAATTCACCCCTCCACTTT
>.|TRBD1|TRBJ2-2|TRBV13|16
CASSSTGTGATGELFF
TGTGCCAGCAGCTCGACCGGGACAGGGGCCACCGGGGAGCTGTTTTTT
>.|TRBD2|TRBJ2-1|TRBV2|14
CASTQTSGGYEQFF
TGTGCCAGCACGCAGACTAGCGGGGGATATGAGCAGTTCTTC
>.|.|TRBJ2-7|TRBV5-1|12
CASSSPSYEQYF
TGCGCCAGCAGCTCCCCTTCCTACGAGCAGTACTTC
>.|.|TRBJ1-2|TRBV9|17
CASSVAPDRFTNYGYTF
TGTGCCAGCAGCGTAGCCCCAGACAGATTTACTAACTATGGCTACACCTTC
>.|.|TRBJ1-5|TRBV6-5|15
CASSFVFPPNQPQHF
TGTGCCAGCAGTTTTGTCTTCCCCCCTAATCAGCCCCAGCATTTT
>.|.|TRBJ1-4|TRBV30|14
CAWNGQPSGEKLFF
TGTGCCTGGAATGGACAGCCGAGTGGGGAAAAACTGTTTTTT
>.|.|TRBJ1-2|TRBV11-2|14
CASSLGGGADGYTF
TGTGCCAGCAGCTTAGGGGGAGGGGCTGATGGCTACACCTTC
>.|TRBD2|TRBJ2-1|TRBV10-1|15
CASMNSGASYNEQFF
TGCGCCAGCATGAATAGCGGGGCCTCCTACAATGAGCAGTTCTTC
>.|.|TRBJ2-5|TRBV5-4|13
CASSSGTGETQYF
TGTGCCAGCAGCTCCGGGACTGGGGAGACCCAGTACTTC
>.|.|TRBJ1-4|TRBV6-7|14
CASSYRGVPEKLFF
TGTGCCAGCAGTTACCGGGGGGTCCCTGAAAAACTGTTTTTT
>.|.|TRBJ1-1|TRBV10-3|12
CAIAVGVTEAFF
TGTGCCATCGCTGTAGGGGTGACTGAAGCTTTCTTT